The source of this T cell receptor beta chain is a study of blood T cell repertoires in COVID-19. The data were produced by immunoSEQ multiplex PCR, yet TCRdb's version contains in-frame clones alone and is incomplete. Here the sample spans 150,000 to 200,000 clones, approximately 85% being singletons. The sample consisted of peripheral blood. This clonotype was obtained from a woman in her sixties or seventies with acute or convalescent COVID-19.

The CDR3 here is CASSQDAGGSRVDQPQHF. In DNA form, the CDR3 reads TGTGCCAGCAGCCAAGATGCAGGGGGGAGCAGGGTAGATCAGCCCCAGCATTTT. V is TRBV4-2 and J is TRBJ1-5; 7 bases agree with TRBD1. Trimming took 0 bases from V and 5 from J; bases not matched to a gene: 13. In germline, CDR1 is LGHNA, CDR2 YNFKEQ. The CDR3 spans 18 residues.